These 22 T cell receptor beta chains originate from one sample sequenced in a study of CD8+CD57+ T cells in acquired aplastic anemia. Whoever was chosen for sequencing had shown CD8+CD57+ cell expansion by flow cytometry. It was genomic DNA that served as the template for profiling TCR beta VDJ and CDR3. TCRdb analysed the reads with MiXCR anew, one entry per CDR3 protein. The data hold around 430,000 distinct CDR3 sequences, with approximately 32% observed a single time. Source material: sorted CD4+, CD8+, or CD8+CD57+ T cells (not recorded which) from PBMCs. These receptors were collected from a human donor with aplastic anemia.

The CDR3 loop is CASGGADSETQYF. The CDR3 DNA reads TGTGCCAGCGGGGGGGCGGATTCCGAGACCCAGTACTTC. The chain links TRBV2 to TRBJ2-5, with a possible D match to TRBD2 (7 bases). This CDR3 has 13 amino acids. Germline V CDR1 and CDR2: SNHLY, FYNNEI. The V end was cut by 8 bases, the J end by 5 bases, with 15 bases between.

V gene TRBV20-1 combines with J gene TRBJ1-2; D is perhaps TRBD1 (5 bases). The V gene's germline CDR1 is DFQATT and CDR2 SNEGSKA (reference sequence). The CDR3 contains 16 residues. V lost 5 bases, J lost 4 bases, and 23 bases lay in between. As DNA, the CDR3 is TGCAGTGCTTATTGGGCAGGGAAAGGCGTTAGCTATGGCTACACCTTC. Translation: CSAYWAGKGVSYGYTF.

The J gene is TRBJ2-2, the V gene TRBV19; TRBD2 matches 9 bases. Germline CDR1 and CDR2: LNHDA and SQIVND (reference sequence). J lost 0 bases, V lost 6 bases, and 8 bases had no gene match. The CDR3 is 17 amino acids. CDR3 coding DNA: TGTGCCAGTAGGAAGATAGCGGGAGCGACGAACACCGGGGAGCTGTTTTTT. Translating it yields CASRKIAGATNTGELFF. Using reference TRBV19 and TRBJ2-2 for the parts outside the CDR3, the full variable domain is DGGITQSPKYLFRKEGQNVTLSCEQNLNHDAMYWYRQDPGQGLRLIYYSQIVNDFQKGDIAEGYSVSREKKESFPLTVTSAQKNPTAFYLCASRKIAGATNTGELFFGEGSRLTVL.

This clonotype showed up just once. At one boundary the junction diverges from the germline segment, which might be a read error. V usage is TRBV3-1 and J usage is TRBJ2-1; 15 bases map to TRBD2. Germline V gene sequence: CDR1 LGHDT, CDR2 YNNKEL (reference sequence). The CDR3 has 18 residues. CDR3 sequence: CAGSPGLAGGPLYNEQFF. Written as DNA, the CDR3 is TGTGCCGGCAGCCCTGGACTAGCGGGGGGGCCATTGTACAATGAGCAGTTCTTC.

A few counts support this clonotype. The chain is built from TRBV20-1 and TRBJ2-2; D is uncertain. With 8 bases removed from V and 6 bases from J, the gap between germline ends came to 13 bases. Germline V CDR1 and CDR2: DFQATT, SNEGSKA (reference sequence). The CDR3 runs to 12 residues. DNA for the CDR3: TGCAGTACACTGGGTGGATCCGGGGAGCTGTTTTTT. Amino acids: CSTLGGSGELFF.

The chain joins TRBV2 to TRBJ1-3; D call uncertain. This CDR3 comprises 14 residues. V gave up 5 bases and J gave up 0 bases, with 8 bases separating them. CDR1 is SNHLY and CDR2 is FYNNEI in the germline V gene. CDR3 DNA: TGTGCCAGCAGTTTCCAAAGCTCTGGAAACACCATATATTTT. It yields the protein CASSFQSSGNTIYF.

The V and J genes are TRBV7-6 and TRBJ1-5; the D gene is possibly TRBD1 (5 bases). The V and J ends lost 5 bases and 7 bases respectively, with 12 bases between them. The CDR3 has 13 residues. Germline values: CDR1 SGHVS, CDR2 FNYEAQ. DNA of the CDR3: TGTGCCAGCAGCCGGGTAGGGGAGCAGCCCCAGCATTTT. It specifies CASSRVGEQPQHF.

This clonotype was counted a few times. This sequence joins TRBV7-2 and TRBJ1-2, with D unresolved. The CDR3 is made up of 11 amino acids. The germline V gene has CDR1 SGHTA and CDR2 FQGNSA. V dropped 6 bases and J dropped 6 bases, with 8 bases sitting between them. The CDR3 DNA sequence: TGTGCCAGCAGTTTTAGGGATGGCTACACCTTC. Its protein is CASSFRDGYTF.

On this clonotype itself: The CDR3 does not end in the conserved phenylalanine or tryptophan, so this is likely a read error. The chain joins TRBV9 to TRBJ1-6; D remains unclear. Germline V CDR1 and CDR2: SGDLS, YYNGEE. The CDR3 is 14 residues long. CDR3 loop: CVSSVAVDNSPLHL. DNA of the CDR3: TGTGTCAGCAGCGTAGCAGTAGATAATTCACCCCTCCACCTT.

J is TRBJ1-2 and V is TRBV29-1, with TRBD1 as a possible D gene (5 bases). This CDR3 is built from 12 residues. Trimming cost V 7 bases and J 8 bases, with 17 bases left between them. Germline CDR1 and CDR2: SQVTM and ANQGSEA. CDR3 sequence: CSGTGLAGGYTF. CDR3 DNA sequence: TGCAGCGGTACGGGACTAGCGGGAGGCTACACCTTC.

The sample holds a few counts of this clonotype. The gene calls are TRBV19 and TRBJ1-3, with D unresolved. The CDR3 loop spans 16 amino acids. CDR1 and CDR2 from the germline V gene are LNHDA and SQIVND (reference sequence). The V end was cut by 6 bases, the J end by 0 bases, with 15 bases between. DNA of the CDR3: TGTGCCAGTAGGCCGACGGACCGTGTCTCTGGAAACACCATATATTTT. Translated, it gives CASRPTDRVSGNTIYF.

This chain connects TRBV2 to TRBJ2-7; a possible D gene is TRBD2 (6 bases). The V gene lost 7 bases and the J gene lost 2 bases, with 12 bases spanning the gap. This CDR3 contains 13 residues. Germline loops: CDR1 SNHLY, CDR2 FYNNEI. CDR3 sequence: CASTSGLTYEQYF. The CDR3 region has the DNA TGTGCCAGCACGAGCGGGTTGACCTACGAGCAGTACTTC.

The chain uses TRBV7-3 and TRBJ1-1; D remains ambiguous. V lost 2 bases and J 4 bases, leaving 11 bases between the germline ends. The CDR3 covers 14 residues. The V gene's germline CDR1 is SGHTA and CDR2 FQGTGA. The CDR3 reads CASSLGNGVTEAFF. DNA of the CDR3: TGTGCCAGCAGCTTAGGCAACGGGGTCACTGAAGCTTTCTTT.

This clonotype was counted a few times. The CDR3 region is CASSKPARTTDTQYF. The CDR3 DNA sequence: TGTGCCAGCAGCAAGCCCGCACGGACCACAGATACGCAGTATTTT. V gene TRBV7-8 combines with J gene TRBJ2-3; D not resolved. The CDR3 has 15 residues. CDR1 and CDR2 from the germline V gene are SGHVS and FQNEAQ. V lost 5 bases to trimming and J lost 2 bases, with 14 bases between them.

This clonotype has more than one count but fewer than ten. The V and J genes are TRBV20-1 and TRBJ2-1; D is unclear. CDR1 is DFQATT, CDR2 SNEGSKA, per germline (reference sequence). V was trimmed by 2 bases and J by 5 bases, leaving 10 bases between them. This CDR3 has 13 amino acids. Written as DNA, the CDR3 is TGCAGTGCTAGACGCGCAGAAAACAATGAGCAGTTCTTC. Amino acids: CSARRAENNEQFF.

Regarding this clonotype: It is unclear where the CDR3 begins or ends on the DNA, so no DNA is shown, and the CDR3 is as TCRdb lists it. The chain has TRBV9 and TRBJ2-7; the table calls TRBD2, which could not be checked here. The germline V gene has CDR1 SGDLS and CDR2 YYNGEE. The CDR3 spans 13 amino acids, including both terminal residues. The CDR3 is CASSVALGTSLYF.

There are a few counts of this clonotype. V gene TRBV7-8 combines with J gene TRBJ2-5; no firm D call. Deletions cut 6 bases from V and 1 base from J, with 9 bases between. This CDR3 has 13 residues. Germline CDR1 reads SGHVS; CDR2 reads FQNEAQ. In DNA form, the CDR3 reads TGTGCCAGCAGTTCTTCATTCCAAGAGACCCAGTACTTC. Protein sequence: CASSSSFQETQYF. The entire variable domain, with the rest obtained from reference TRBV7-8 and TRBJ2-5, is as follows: GAGVSQSPRYKVAKRGQDVALRCDPISGHVSLFWYQQALGQGPEFLTYFQNEAQLDKSGLPSDRFFAERPEGSVSTLKIQRTQQEDSAVYLCASSSSFQETQYFGPGTRLLVL.

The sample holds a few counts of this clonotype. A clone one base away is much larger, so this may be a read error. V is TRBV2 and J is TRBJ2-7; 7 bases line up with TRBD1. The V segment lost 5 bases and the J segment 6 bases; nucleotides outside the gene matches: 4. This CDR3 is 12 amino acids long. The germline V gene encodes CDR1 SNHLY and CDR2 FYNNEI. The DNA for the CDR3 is TGTGCCAGCAGTCGCCAGGGGGTCGAGCAGTACTTC. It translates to CASSRQGVEQYF. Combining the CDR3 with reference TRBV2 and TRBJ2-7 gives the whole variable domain EPEVTQTPSHQVTQMGQEVILRCVPISNHLYFYWYRQILGQKVEFLVSFYNNEISEKSEIFDDQFSVERPDGSNFTLKIRSTKLEDSAMYFCASSRQGVEQYFGPGTRLTVT.

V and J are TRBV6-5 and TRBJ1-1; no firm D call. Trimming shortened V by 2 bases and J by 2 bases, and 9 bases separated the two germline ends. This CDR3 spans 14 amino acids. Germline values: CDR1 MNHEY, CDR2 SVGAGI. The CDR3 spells CASSYREPNTEAFF. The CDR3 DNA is TGTGCCAGCAGTTACAGGGAACCAAACACTGAAGCTTTCTTT.

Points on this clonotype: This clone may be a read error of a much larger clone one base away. The CDR3 region is CATSRRTGNGEQFF. CDR3 sequence (DNA): TGTGCCACCAGTCGGCGGACTGGTAATGGTGAGCAGTTCTTC. This chain joins TRBV24-1 and TRBJ2-1; maybe TRBD2 (5 bases). The length of the CDR3 is 14 residues. V was clipped by 6 bases and J by 9 bases, with 17 bases between them. Germline V lookup: CDR1 KGHDR, CDR2 SFDVKD.

The DNA for the CDR3 is TGTGCCAGCAGTTTATGGGACGACAATGAGCAGTTCTTC. It codes for CASSLWDDNEQFF. The chain is built from TRBV15 and TRBJ2-1, with D perhaps TRBD1 or TRBD2 (5 bases each). In germline, CDR1 is LNHNV, CDR2 YYDKDF (reference sequence). The CDR3 extends over 13 amino acids. The germline V and J ends were trimmed by 10 bases and 5 bases, with 15 bases remaining between them.

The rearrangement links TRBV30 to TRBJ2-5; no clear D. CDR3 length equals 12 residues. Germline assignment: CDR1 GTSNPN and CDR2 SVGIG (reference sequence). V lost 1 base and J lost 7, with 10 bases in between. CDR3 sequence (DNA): TGTGCCTGGAGTGCCGGACCGTTGACCCAGTACTTC. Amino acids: CAWSAGPLTQYF.